Below are 28 T cell receptor beta chains sequenced from a single sample in a study of blood T cell repertoires in COVID-19. TCRdb keeps only in-frame clones here, not all; method: immunoSEQ multiplex PCR. This sample has roughly 400,000 clones, with roughly 91% found just once. Specimen: PBMCs or T cells enriched from blood (not recorded which). The receptors were sampled from a woman aged 30 to 39 who had recovered from COVID-19.

The rearrangement uses TRBV11-2 and TRBJ1-2; 7 bases align to TRBD1. The V gene's germline CDR1 is SGHAT and CDR2 FQNNGV. The CDR3 runs to 12 residues. Trimming took 6 bases from V and 6 from J; bases not matched to a gene: 4. Written as DNA, the CDR3 is TGTGCCAGCAGGGGGACAGTTCATGGCTACACCTTC. Encoded protein: CASRGTVHGYTF. The full variable domain, its missing parts supplied by reference TRBV11-2 and TRBJ1-2, is EAGVAQSPRYKIIEKRQSVAFWCNPISGHATLYWYQQILGQGPKLLIQFQNNGVVDDSQLPKDRFSAERLKGVDSTLKIQPAKLEDSAVYLCASRGTVHGYTFGSGTRLTVV.

The rearrangement uses TRBV28 and TRBJ1-2, with TRBD1 matching 8 bases. The CDR3 has 15 amino acids. Looked up from germline, CDR1 is MDHEN and CDR2 is SYDVKM. Unmatched junction bases numbered 9, after V lost 6 bases and J lost 3 bases. For the CDR3, the DNA is TGTGCCAGCAGCTCAGGACAGGGAAAAGACTATGGCTACACCTTC. Translating it yields CASSSGQGKDYGYTF.

The count of this clone is one. CDR3 loop: CASSPDSQNSPLHF. CDR3 in DNA: TGTGCCAGCTCACCTGACAGCCAAAATTCACCCCTCCACTTT. The genes are TRBV18 and TRBJ1-6; D possibly corresponds to TRBD1 (5 bases). The germline V gene has CDR1 KGHSH and CDR2 LQKENI. Trimming took off 3 bases at V and 7 bases at J, with 10 bases between the two ends. This CDR3 has 14 amino acids.

The chain has TRBV28 and TRBJ1-5, with 9 bases lining up with TRBD1. J gave up 1 base and V 5 bases, and 3 bases lay outside the gene matches. Germline V CDR1 and CDR2: MDHEN, SYDVKM. CDR3 length: 15 residues. CDR3 sequence reads: CASSNRGPSNQPQHF. The CDR3 coding sequence is TGTGCCAGCAGTAACAGGGGGCCGAGCAATCAGCCCCAGCATTTT.

The V and J genes are TRBV9 and TRBJ2-2; D unclear. The CDR3 contains 12 residues. Germline loops: CDR1 SGDLS, CDR2 YYNGEE. The germline V and J ends were trimmed by 7 bases and 3 bases, with 7 bases remaining between them. The CDR3 protein is CASRGYTGELFF. CDR3 sequence (DNA): TGTGCCAGCCGAGGTTACACCGGGGAGCTGTTTTTT.

The V call is TRBV3-1 (or the pseudogene TRBV3-2), the J call TRBJ1-5, with D unclear. This CDR3 is 16 amino acids long. With 3 bases removed from V and 0 bases from J, the gap between germline ends came to 12 bases. Germline loops: CDR1 LGHDT, CDR2 YNNKEL (reference sequence). The CDR3 spells CASSQDGRYSNQPQHF. The DNA for the CDR3 is TGTGCCAGCAGCCAGGATGGGAGATATAGCAATCAGCCCCAGCATTTT.

This clone appeared a single time. The chain combines TRBV9 with TRBJ1-2, with D perhaps TRBD1 (5 bases). The CDR3 runs 20 residues. V was shortened by 0 bases and J by 4 bases, with 28 bases between the two germline ends. Per germline, CDR1 SGDLS and CDR2 YYNGEE. The CDR3 loop is CASSVGGNIWSGGAGYGYTF. Written as DNA, the CDR3 is TGTGCCAGCAGCGTAGGAGGGAACATCTGGTCCGGAGGGGCGGGCTATGGCTACACCTTC.

J is TRBJ2-4 and V is TRBV29-1, with 7 bases that match TRBD1. CDR1 and CDR2 from the germline V gene are SQVTM and ANQGSEA. CDR3 size: 15 residues. CDR3 sequence (DNA): TGCAGTATACAGGGATGGCTTCAGGGGGTCAACATTCAGTACTTC. Its translation: CSIQGWLQGVNIQYF.

The V gene is TRBV9, the J gene TRBJ2-2; tentative D call: TRBD1 (5 bases). The CDR3 covers 14 residues. Per the germline V gene, CDR1 is SGDLS and CDR2 is YYNGEE. V lost 0 bases and J 7 bases, leaving 10 bases between the germline ends. As DNA, the CDR3 is TGTGCCAGCAGCGTAGGTGGGGCCCTCGGGGAGCTGTTTTTT. Translation: CASSVGGALGELFF.

This clone was seen only a few times. This chain connects TRBV10-3 to TRBJ1-1; D gene unclear. CDR1 is ENHRY and CDR2 is SYGVKD in the germline V gene. The CDR3 is 16 amino acids. Trimming took 6 bases from V and 1 from J, leaving 18 bases between them. The CDR3 region is CAIRASNPQKNTEAFF. In DNA form, the CDR3 reads TGTGCCATCAGGGCCTCCAATCCACAGAAGAACACTGAAGCTTTCTTT.

The V call is TRBV19, the J call TRBJ1-2, with D unresolved. Trimming took 1 base from V and 2 from J, leaving 5 bases between them. The germline V gene encodes CDR1 LNHDA and CDR2 SQIVND (reference sequence). The CDR3 loop spans 13 amino acids. CDR3 nucleotide sequence: TGTGCCAGTAGTATAGTCGGGAACTATGGCTACACCTTC. Translating gives CASSIVGNYGYTF.

V is TRBV10-3 and J is TRBJ2-5, with 7 nucleotides matching TRBD1. The CDR3 runs to 12 residues. The junction had 6 bases not matched to a gene; V was cut back by 11 bases and J by 3 bases. Germline values: CDR1 ENHRY, CDR2 SYGVKD. CDR3 residues: CAAGQAKETQYF. DNA for the CDR3: TGTGCCGCCGGACAGGCTAAAGAGACCCAGTACTTC.

V and J are TRBV5-6 and TRBJ1-5; 12 bases align to TRBD1. Trimming removed 4 bases from V and 5 bases from J; junction bases left unmatched: 4. The CDR3 totals 15 residues. CDR1 and CDR2 from the germline V gene are SGHDT and YYEEEE. CDR3 region: CASSIGTGGYQPQHF. CDR3 DNA sequence: TGTGCCAGCAGCATAGGGACAGGGGGCTATCAGCCCCAGCATTTT. Supplemented by reference TRBV5-6 and TRBJ1-5, the full variable domain reads DAGVTQSPTHLIKTRGQQVTLRCSPKSGHDTVSWYQQALGQGPQFIFQYYEEEERQRGNFPDRFSGHQFPNYSSELNVNALLLGDSALYLCASSIGTGGYQPQHFGDGTRLSIL.

The chain recombines TRBV4-1 with TRBJ1-2; no reliable D call. The CDR3 totals 15 residues. Trimming shortened V by 3 bases and J by 0 bases, and 11 bases separated the two germline ends. Per germline, CDR1 MGHRA and CDR2 YSYEKL. The DNA of the CDR3 is TGCGCCAGCAGCCATTCACAGCTGGCTAACTATGGCTACACCTTC. This translates into CASSHSQLANYGYTF.

This clone was seen a single time. The chain employs TRBV19 and TRBJ1-1; D is unclear. CDR3 size: 11 residues. CDR1 is LNHDA and CDR2 is SQIVND in the germline V gene (reference sequence). Trimming left V 8 bases short and J 5 bases short, with 9 bases between. This CDR3 reads CASHGWTEAFF. CDR3 DNA: TGTGCCAGTCACGGGTGGACTGAAGCTTTCTTT.

This chain joins TRBV6-6 and TRBJ1-4; the D gene is possibly TRBD1 (6 bases). Germline lookup yields CDR1 MNHNY and CDR2 SVGAGI (reference sequence). V was clipped by 0 bases and J by 6 bases, with 14 bases between them. The CDR3 totals 16 residues. The CDR3 coding sequence is TGTGCCAGCAGTTACTCGGGCTCAGGGGTCGATGAAAAACTGTTTTTT. The encoded protein is CASSYSGSGVDEKLFF.

This sequence joins TRBV29-1 and TRBJ1-1; D possibly corresponds to TRBD1 (5 bases). This CDR3 has 14 amino acids. CDR1 is SQVTM, CDR2 ANQGSEA, per germline. Trimming removed 7 bases at V and 1 base at J, with 16 bases between. CDR3 in amino acids: CSAQVGRGNTEAFF. The CDR3 DNA sequence: TGCAGCGCACAGGTGGGGCGGGGGAACACTGAAGCTTTCTTT.

The chain employs TRBV6-5 and TRBJ1-2, with D unclear. Germline V gene sequence: CDR1 MNHEY, CDR2 SVGAGI. The CDR3 covers 13 residues. The ends were cut back, 7 bases at V and 4 bases at J, with 13 bases in the middle. The CDR3 is CASTAGRPYGYTF. CDR3 nucleotide sequence: TGTGCCAGCACTGCGGGTCGACCCTATGGCTACACCTTC.

Comments on this clone: At one boundary the junction diverges from the germline segment, which might be a read error. The chain joins TRBV14 to TRBJ1-2, with 7 bases aligning to TRBD1. Germline assignment: CDR1 SGHDN and CDR2 FVKESK. The CDR3 is 16 residues long. CDR3: CASSQAAGQTRYCYTF. In DNA, the CDR3 is TGTGCCAGCAGCCAAGCTGCGGGACAGACCCGCTATTGCTACACCTTC.

J is TRBJ2-7 and V is TRBV28; TRBD2 agrees at 8 bases. After removal of 6 bases from V and 3 bases from J, the junction contained 4 bases not matched to a gene. The CDR3 has 13 amino acids. Germline V gives CDR1 MDHEN, CDR2 SYDVKM. CDR3 residues: CASSPAGGYEQYF. CDR3 DNA: TGTGCCAGCAGCCCGGCGGGGGGCTACGAGCAGTACTTC.

The J gene is TRBJ2-1, the V gene TRBV5-8, with D possibly TRBD2 on 5 matching bases. Germline CDR1 reads SGHTS; CDR2 reads YDEGEE. Trimming removed 1 base at V and 0 bases at J, with 14 bases between. The CDR3 totals 17 residues. The CDR3 loop reads CASSLLTAGTSYNEQFF. In nucleotides, the CDR3 is TGTGCCAGCAGCTTGTTAACGGCGGGTACCTCCTACAATGAGCAGTTCTTC.

The V call is TRBV7-6, the J call TRBJ2-5, with unresolved D. V shed 5 bases and J shed 5 bases, with 15 bases lying between them. Germline lookup yields CDR1 SGHVS and CDR2 FNYEAQ. The CDR3 consists of 14 residues. The CDR3 reads CASSNPSQWETQYF. For the CDR3, the DNA is TGTGCCAGCAGCAACCCTTCGCAGTGGGAGACCCAGTACTTC.

J is TRBJ1-5 and V is TRBV19; D may be TRBD1 (5 bases). V gave up 4 bases and J gave up 0 bases, with 13 bases separating them. The CDR3 sequence is 16 residues long. Germline CDR1 is LNHDA and CDR2 is SQIVND (reference sequence). The CDR3 here is CASSTRRQSSNQPQHF. Written as DNA, the CDR3 is TGTGCCAGTAGTACCAGACGACAGAGTAGCAATCAGCCCCAGCATTTT.

V and J are TRBV13 and TRBJ2-7; 10 bases align to TRBD1. The CDR3 runs to 15 residues. Germline V lookup: CDR1 PRHDT, CDR2 FYEKMQ (reference sequence). Trimming cost V 5 bases and J 4 bases; bases outside gene matches: 8. CDR3 sequence: CASSPRQGATYEQYF. DNA for the CDR3: TGTGCCAGCAGCCCGCGACAGGGGGCAACGTACGAGCAGTACTTC.

This chain joins TRBV13 and TRBJ1-4, with D perhaps matching TRBD1 (5 bases). Per the germline V gene, CDR1 is PRHDT and CDR2 is FYEKMQ (reference sequence). V was shortened by 1 base and J by 7 bases, with 16 bases between the two germline ends. CDR3 length equals 16 residues. Here the CDR3 DNA reads TGTGCCAGCAGCTTAGCTTCCGGGGGTATCGGTGAAAAACTGTTTTTT. Protein: CASSLASGGIGEKLFF.

The chain couples TRBV2 to TRBJ1-1; D gene unclear. Trimming removed 5 bases from V and 6 bases from J, with 13 bases in between. There are 13 residues in the CDR3. Germline CDR1 SNHLY, CDR2 FYNNEI. CDR3 DNA: TGTGCCAGCAGTCCCGGGTTCGACGCTGAAGCTTTCTTT. Protein: CASSPGFDAEAFF. Using reference TRBV2 and TRBJ1-1 for the parts outside the CDR3, the full variable domain is EPEVTQTPSHQVTQMGQEVILRCVPISNHLYFYWYRQILGQKVEFLVSFYNNEISEKSEIFDDQFSVERPDGSNFTLKIRSTKLEDSAMYFCASSPGFDAEAFFGQGTRLTVV.

V is TRBV7-9 and J is TRBJ1-6; tentatively, D is TRBD1 (5 bases). Germline V gene sequence: CDR1 SEHNR, CDR2 FQNEAQ (reference sequence). V dropped 4 bases and J dropped 8 bases, with 15 bases sitting between them. CDR3 length: 15 residues. As DNA, the CDR3 is TGTGCCAGCAGCTCCCTCGGGACTCGGGATTCACCCCTCCACTTT. This gives the protein CASSSLGTRDSPLHF.

This chain joins TRBV10-3 and TRBJ2-5, with TRBD2 matching over 12 bases. Germline-derived CDR1 and CDR2 are ENHRY and SYGVKD. V trimming: 10 bases; J trimming: 5 bases; junction bases outside the gene matches: 8. The CDR3 has 14 amino acids. CDR3 sequence reads: CATGGLAGSETQYF. DNA for the CDR3: TGTGCCACCGGAGGACTAGCGGGAAGTGAGACCCAGTACTTC.